A selection of T cell receptor beta chains follows, all from one sample in a study of T-cell reconstitution after alpha-beta-depleted transplantation in children. TCRdb itself ran the PCR reads through MiXCR, one entry per CDR3 protein. The sample carries fewer than 450,000 distinct CDR3 sequences, 15% to 20% recorded once. The material was PBMCs, mostly from graft donor cells, obtained 360 days after TCRalphabeta/CD19-depleted stem cell transplant. The receptor source for this set is a male patient aged 2-9 years who had a stem cell transplant for acute lymphoblastic leukemia, so the T cells may come from the graft donor. CDR3s include the opening cysteine and the closing phenylalanine or tryptophan. The order of the fields is clone size, V gene, D gene, CDR3 length, J gene, CDR3 DNA, CDR3 protein. The D gene is left open where the match is weak. Rows may omit the clone size; those that give it use once, few, many or a size class.

few	TRBV10-3	-	14	TRBJ2-7	TGTGCCATCAGTGGGCCAGGTCGGGGCTTCGAGCAGTACTTC	CAISGPGRGFEQYF
-	TRBV20-1	TRBD1	14	TRBJ1-2	TGCAGTGCTAGGGGGTGGACAGGGGCGATGGGCTACACCTTC	CSARGWTGAMGYTF
few	TRBV28	-	13	TRBJ2-1	TGTGCCAGCAGTTTTCGTCCGGACAATGAGCAGTTCTTC	CASSFRPDNEQFF
-	TRBV5-1	TRBD1	15	TRBJ2-5	TGCGCCAGCCGCTTCGGGGACAGGTCCCAAGAGACCCAGTACTTC	CASRFGDRSQETQYF
few	TRBV5-6	-	14	TRBJ1-2	TGTGCCAGCATCATTGGGGGACTCAACTATGGCTACACCTTC	CASIIGGLNYGYTF
few	TRBV7-2	TRBD2	18	TRBJ2-5	TGTGCCAGCAGCCCCACTAGCGGGAGCCCTCCGTACCAAGAGACCCAGTACTTC	CASSPTSGSPPYQETQYF
-	TRBV20-1	TRBD2	15	TRBJ2-5	TGCAGTCCTAGAGATATAGCGGGAGTGGGTGAGACCCAGTACTTC	CSPRDIAGVGETQYF
-	TRBV28	-	9	TRBJ2-7	TGTGCCGGGGGTGGGGAGCAGTACTTC	CAGGGEQYF
few	TRBV20-1	-	15	TRBJ2-3	TGCAGTGCTAGCCTACCGGGACCCATCACAGATACGCAGTATTTT	CSASLPGPITDTQYF
few	TRBV12-3/TRBV12-4	-	15	TRBJ2-3	TGTGCCAGCAGACCCGACACAGGGAGCACAGATACGCAGTATTTT	CASRPDTGSTDTQYF
-	TRBV5-8	-	15	TRBJ2-7	TGTGCCAGCAGCTCAGTGATAGCGGCTACCTACGAGCAGTACTTC	CASSSVIAATYEQYF
many	TRBV7-9	-	13	TRBJ2-2	TGTGCCAGCAGCTTAGACGGGACCGGGGAGCTGTTTTTT	CASSLDGTGELFF
-	TRBV28	-	12	TRBJ2-3	TGTGCCAGCAGACGAGGCGTGAACGCACGGTATTTT	CASRRGVNARYF
-	TRBV4-1	TRBD2	16	TRBJ2-1	TGCGCCAGCAGCCAAGAGGGCGGGAGGGCCGATCATGAGCAGTTCTTC	CASSQEGGRADHEQFF
-	TRBV4-2	-	17	TRBJ2-5	TGTGCCAGCAGCCAAGAAGGTGGCAAGGGTAGGATCGAGACCCAGTACTTC	CASSQEGGKGRIETQYF
-	TRBV9	-	14	TRBJ2-7	TGTGCCAGCAGCGTCTCATGGGAGTCCTACGAGCAGTACTTC	CASSVSWESYEQYF
-	TRBV20-1	TRBD1	13	TRBJ2-7	TGCAGTGCTAGGGACAGGCCCTCCTACGAGCAGTACTTC	CSARDRPSYEQYF
-	TRBV3-1	TRBD2	14	TRBJ2-7	TGTGCCAGCAGCCAAGACACGGGAGGTTACGAGCAGTACTTC	CASSQDTGGYEQYF
-	TRBV4-1	TRBD1	15	TRBJ2-2	TGCGCCAGCAGCCCCGGGACAGGGAGCACCGGGGAGCTGTTTTTT	CASSPGTGSTGELFF
few	TRBV4-1	TRBD1	17	TRBJ1-3	TGCGCCAGCAGCCATCGCCAGGGGGAATACTCTGGAAACACCATATATTTT	CASSHRQGEYSGNTIYF
-	TRBV6-5	-	16	TRBJ2-2	TGTGCCAGCAGTTACAACAGCGGATTGGCCTCCGGGGAGCTGTTTTTT	CASSYNSGLASGELFF
-	TRBV29-1	-	15	TRBJ1-1	TGCAGCGTTGCTCCACCCCGGGACTCGGACACTGAAGCTTTCTTT	CSVAPPRDSDTEAFF
-	TRBV29-1	-	11	TRBJ1-1	TGTCGGGGCAGGGTCGGCACTGAAGCTTTCTTT	CRGRVGTEAFF
few	TRBV29-1	TRBD2	16	TRBJ2-3	TGCAGCGTTGAAGATCTTACTAGCGGGAGGGCCAGAGAGCAGTATTTT	CSVEDLTSGRAREQYF
-	TRBV20-1	TRBD2	16	TRBJ2-1	TGCAGTGCTAGAGAATTTGGCAGCGGGAGGGCCCTGGAGCAGTTCTTC	CSAREFGSGRALEQFF
many	TRBV12-3/TRBV12-4	-	14	TRBJ2-2	TGTGCCAGCAGTTTATACACGAACACCGGGGAGCTGTTTTTT	CASSLYTNTGELFF
few	TRBV28	-	19	TRBJ2-7	TGTGCCAGCAGTTTATTTTTTTCGAGGGCGACCGACGTCTCCTACGAGCAGTACTTC	CASSLFFSRATDVSYEQYF
-	TRBV27	TRBD2	19	TRBJ2-7	TGTGCCAGCAGTCCCGAAAAACTAGCGGGACCAGCCCCCTCCTACGAGCAGTACTTC	CASSPEKLAGPAPSYEQYF
few	TRBV5-1	-	15	TRBJ2-5	TGCGCCAGCAGCTTGGAAGGATGGCCCCAAGAGACCCAGTACTTC	CASSLEGWPQETQYF
-	TRBV21-1	-	16	TRBJ1-5	TGTGCCAGCAGCAAAGTCCTACAGGAGAGCAATCAGCCCCAGCATTTT	CASSKVLQESNQPQHF
few	TRBV12-3/TRBV12-4	-	15	TRBJ1-5	TGTGCCAGCAGTTTTTACGGCAGGATCAAATGGCCCCAGCATTTT	CASSFYGRIKWPQHF
-	TRBV2	-	13	TRBJ1-2	TGTGCCAGCAGTGACACCGGATTGTATGGCTACACCTTC	CASSDTGLYGYTF
many	TRBV27	TRBD2	15	TRBJ2-1	TGTGCCAGCAGTCCCGGGACTAGCGGGATTGAGCAGCAGTTCTTC	CASSPGTSGIEQQFF
few	TRBV28	TRBD1	15	TRBJ2-2	TGTGCCAGCAGAGAACAGGGGCGGAACACCGGGGAGCTGTTTTTT	CASREQGRNTGELFF
few	TRBV7-9	-	13	TRBJ2-5	TGTGCCAGCAGCCGACAGGAGGAAGAGACCCAGTACTTC	CASSRQEEETQYF
few	TRBV12-3/TRBV12-4	-	14	TRBJ2-1	TGTGCCAGCAGTTTACCAGGGGCCGGGGGTGAGCAGTTCTTC	CASSLPGAGGEQFF
many	TRBV5-1	-	13	TRBJ1-1	TGCGCCAGCAGCTTGGGGGATCACACTGAAGCTTTCTTT	CASSLGDHTEAFF
few	TRBV5-1	-	14	TRBJ2-5	TGCGCCAGCAGCTTACGACAGTTCCAAGAGACCCAGTACTTC	CASSLRQFQETQYF
-	TRBV20-1	-	17	TRBJ1-2	TGCAGTGCTCCAGCGACTCTGGCGGCCTTACACTTCAATGGCTACACCTTC	CSAPATLAALHFNGYTF
few	TRBV4-1	-	18	TRBJ2-1	TGCGCCAGCAGCCTCACAACCTCAAGCGTTCCTTCCTACAATGAGCAGTTCTTC	CASSLTTSSVPSYNEQFF
many	TRBV24-1	-	14	TRBJ1-1	TGTGCCACCAGTGGTATTCGGGGGAACACTGAAGCTTTCTTT	CATSGIRGNTEAFF
few	TRBV12-3/TRBV12-4	TRBD1	16	TRBJ2-7	TGTGCCAGCCCAACTCGAGGGGACAGCCTGAATTACGAGCAGTACTTC	CASPTRGDSLNYEQYF
-	TRBV25-1	TRBD2	16	TRBJ2-1	TGTGCCAGCAGTCCCAGTAGCGGGCCCTCCTACAATGAGCAGTTCTTC	CASSPSSGPSYNEQFF
few	TRBV4-3	-	15	TRBJ2-4	TGCGCCAGCAGCCAAGGGGGCGGAGGAAAAAACATTCAGTACTTC	CASSQGGGGKNIQYF
many	TRBV12-3/TRBV12-4	-	10	TRBJ2-7	TGTGCCAGCAGTGAGGTCGAGCAGTACTTC	CASSEVEQYF
few	TRBV12-3/TRBV12-4	-	15	TRBJ2-1	TGTGCCAGCAGTTTAATTTGGAGGGCCTACAATGAGCAGTTCTTC	CASSLIWRAYNEQFF
few	TRBV20-1	-	14	TRBJ2-5	TGCAGTGCTAGAGCGCAGGGTGCCGAAGAGACCCAGTACTTC	CSARAQGAEETQYF
few	TRBV15	-	15	TRBJ2-1	TGTGCCACCAGCAGAGGTGGGAGTAAGCTGAATGAGCAGTTCTTC	CATSRGGSKLNEQFF
few	TRBV27	-	16	TRBJ2-3	TGTGCCAGCAGTTTAGTCTTCAAGTTTGGCACAGATACGCAGTATTTT	CASSLVFKFGTDTQYF
many	TRBV7-3	TRBD2	17	TRBJ2-3	TGTGCCAGCAGCTTAGGCCCTAGCGGGACCATCACAGATACGCAGTATTTT	CASSLGPSGTITDTQYF
few	TRBV6-2/TRBV6-3	TRBD2	18	TRBJ2-7	TGTGCCAGCAGTCGACGACTAGCGGGACCACCTCTTCCCTACGAGCAGTACTTC	CASSRRLAGPPLPYEQYF
many	TRBV12-3/TRBV12-4	-	15	TRBJ2-1	TGTGCCAGCAGTTTAGGGACAGCCCCGGTCAATGAGCAGTTCTTC	CASSLGTAPVNEQFF
-	TRBV6-2/TRBV6-3	TRBD1	16	TRBJ2-1	TGTGCCAGCAGTTACATACCGGGACAGGGAAGAAATGAGCAGTTCTTC	CASSYIPGQGRNEQFF
-	TRBV29-1	TRBD1	13	TRBJ2-3	TGCAGCGCCCGGACAGGGGTAGCAGATACGCAGTATTTT	CSARTGVADTQYF
few	TRBV27	-	13	TRBJ1-2	TGTGCCAGCACCTCGGGACGGAGCTATGGCTACACCTTC	CASTSGRSYGYTF